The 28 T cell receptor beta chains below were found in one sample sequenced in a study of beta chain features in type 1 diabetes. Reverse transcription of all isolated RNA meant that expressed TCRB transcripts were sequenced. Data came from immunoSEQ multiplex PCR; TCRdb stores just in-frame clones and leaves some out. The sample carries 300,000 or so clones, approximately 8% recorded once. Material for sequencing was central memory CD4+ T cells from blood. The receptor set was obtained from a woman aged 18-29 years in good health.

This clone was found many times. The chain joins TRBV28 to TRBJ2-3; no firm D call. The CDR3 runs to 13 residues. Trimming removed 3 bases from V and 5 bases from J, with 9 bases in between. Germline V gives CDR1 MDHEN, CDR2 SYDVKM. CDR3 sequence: CASSFLLGDTQYF. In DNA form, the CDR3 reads TGTGCCAGCAGTTTTTTACTGGGAGATACGCAGTATTTT.

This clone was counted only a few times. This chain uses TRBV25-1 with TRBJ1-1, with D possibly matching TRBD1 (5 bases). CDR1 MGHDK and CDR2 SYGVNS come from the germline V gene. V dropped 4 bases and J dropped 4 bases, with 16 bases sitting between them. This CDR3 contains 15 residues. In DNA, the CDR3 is TGTGCCAGCAGTGGGGTGGGGGAGGTAGGCACTGAAGCTTTCTTT. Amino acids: CASSGVGEVGTEAFF.

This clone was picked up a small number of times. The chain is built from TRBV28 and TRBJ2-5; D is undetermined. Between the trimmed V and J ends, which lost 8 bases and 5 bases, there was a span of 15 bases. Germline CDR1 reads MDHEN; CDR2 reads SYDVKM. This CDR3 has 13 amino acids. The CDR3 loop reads CASESFYLETQYF. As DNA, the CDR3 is TGTGCCAGCGAGTCTTTTTATCTGGAGACCCAGTACTTC.

The CDR3 protein is CASSQHIQGGVGELFF. In DNA form, the CDR3 reads TGTGCCAGCAGCCAGCACATCCAAGGTGGGGTCGGGGAGCTGTTTTTT. The J gene is TRBJ2-2, the V gene TRBV4-2; D is unresolved. Trimming removed 3 bases from V and 7 bases from J, with 18 bases in between. The CDR3 runs to 16 residues. CDR1 is LGHNA and CDR2 is YNFKEQ in the germline V gene.

CDR3 coding DNA: TGTGCAAGTCGCTTGACCGGGACACACGATGATAGCAATCAGCCCCAGCATTTT. It yields the protein CASRLTGTHDDSNQPQHF. The V and J genes are TRBV12-2 and TRBJ1-5; the table's D gene call, TRBD1, was not cross checked with the DNA. TRBV12-2 is flagged as a pseudogene. This CDR3 comprises 18 residues.

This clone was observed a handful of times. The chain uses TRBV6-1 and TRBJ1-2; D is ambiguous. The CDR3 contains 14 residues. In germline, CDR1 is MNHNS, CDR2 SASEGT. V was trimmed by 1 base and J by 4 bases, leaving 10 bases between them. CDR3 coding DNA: TGTGCCAGCAGTGAAGGGTGGCAGGCCTATGGCTACACCTTC. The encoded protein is CASSEGWQAYGYTF.

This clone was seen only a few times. This CDR3 is CASSSYQIQDASEQFF. The CDR3 DNA sequence: TGTGCCAGCAGTTCATACCAAATACAGGACGCAAGTGAGCAGTTCTTC. This chain links TRBV28 with TRBJ2-1; D might be TRBD1 (5 bases). The CDR3 runs to 16 residues. Trimming left V 4 bases short and J 9 bases short, with 22 bases between. Germline CDR1 MDHEN, CDR2 SYDVKM.

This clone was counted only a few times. CDR3 DNA: TGTGCCAGCAGCTTCAACCAAGAGACCCAGTACTTC. Translation: CASSFNQETQYF. The rearrangement links TRBV11-3 to TRBJ2-5; D is undetermined. This CDR3 spans 12 amino acids. Trimming stripped 3 bases from V and 0 bases from J, with 2 bases between. Per germline, CDR1 SGHNT and CDR2 YENEEA.

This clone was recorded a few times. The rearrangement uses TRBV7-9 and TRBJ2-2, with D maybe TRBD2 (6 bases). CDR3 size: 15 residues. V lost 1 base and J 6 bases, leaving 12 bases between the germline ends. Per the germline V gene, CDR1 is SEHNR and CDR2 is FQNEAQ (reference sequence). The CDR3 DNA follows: TGTGCCAGCAGCTTAGGCGGGACTGTGGCCGGGGAGCTGTTTTTT. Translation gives CASSLGGTVAGELFF.

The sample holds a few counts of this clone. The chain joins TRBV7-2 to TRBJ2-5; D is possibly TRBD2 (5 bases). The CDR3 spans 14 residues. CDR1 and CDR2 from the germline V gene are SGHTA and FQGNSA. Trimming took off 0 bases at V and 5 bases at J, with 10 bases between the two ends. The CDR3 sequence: CASSLAGEWETQYF. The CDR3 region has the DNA TGTGCCAGCAGCTTAGCGGGAGAGTGGGAGACCCAGTACTTC.

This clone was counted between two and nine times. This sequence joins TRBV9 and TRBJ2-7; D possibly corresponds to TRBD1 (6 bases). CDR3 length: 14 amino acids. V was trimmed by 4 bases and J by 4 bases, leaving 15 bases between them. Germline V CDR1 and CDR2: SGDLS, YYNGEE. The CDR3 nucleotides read TGTGCCAGCAGCCCGCAGGGGCTGGCTTACGAGCAGTACTTC. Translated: CASSPQGLAYEQYF. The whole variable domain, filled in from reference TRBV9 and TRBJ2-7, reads DSGVTQTPKHLITATGQRVTLRCSPRSGDLSVYWYQQSLDQGLQFLIQYYNGEERAKGNILERFSAQQFPDLHSELNLSSLELGDSALYFCASSPQGLAYEQYFGPGTRLTVT.

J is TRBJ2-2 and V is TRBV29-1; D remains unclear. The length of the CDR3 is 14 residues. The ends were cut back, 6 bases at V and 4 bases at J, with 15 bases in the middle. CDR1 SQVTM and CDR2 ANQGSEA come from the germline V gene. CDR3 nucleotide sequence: TGCAGCGTCAGGACGACCGGTACCACCGGGGAGCTGTTTTTT. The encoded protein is CSVRTTGTTGELFF.

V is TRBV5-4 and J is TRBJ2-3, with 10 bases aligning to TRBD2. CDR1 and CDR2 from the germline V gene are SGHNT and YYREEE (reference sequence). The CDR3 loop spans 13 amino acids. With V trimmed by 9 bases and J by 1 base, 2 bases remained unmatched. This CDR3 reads CATGTSGTDTQYF. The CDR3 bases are TGTGCCACAGGGACTAGCGGCACAGATACGCAGTATTTT.

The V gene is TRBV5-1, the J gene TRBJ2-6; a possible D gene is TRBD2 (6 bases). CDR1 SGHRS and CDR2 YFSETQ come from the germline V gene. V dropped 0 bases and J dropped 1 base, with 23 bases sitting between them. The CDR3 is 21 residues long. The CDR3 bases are TGCGCCAGCAGCTTGGCGGGGGATCACAGAGTAGACCGATCTGGGGCCAACGTCCTGACTTTC. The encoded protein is CASSLAGDHRVDRSGANVLTF.

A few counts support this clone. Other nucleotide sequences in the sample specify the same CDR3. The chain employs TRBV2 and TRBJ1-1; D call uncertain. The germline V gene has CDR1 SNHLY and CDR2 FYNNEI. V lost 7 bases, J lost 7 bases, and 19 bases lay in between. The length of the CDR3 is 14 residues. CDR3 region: CASTTWPVNYEAFF. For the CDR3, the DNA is TGTGCCAGCACTACATGGCCGGTTAACTATGAAGCTTTCTTT.

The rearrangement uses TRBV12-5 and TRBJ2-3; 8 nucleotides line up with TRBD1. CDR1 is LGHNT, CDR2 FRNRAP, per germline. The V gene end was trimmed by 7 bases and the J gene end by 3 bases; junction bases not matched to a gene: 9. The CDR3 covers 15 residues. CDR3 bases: TGTGCTAGTGCTACGACCCAGGGGGCAACAGATACGCAGTATTTT. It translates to CASATTQGATDTQYF.

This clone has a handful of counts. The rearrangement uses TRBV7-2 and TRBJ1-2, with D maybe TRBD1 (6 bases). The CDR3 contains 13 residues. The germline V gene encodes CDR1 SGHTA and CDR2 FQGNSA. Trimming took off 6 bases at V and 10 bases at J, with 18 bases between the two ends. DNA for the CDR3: TGTGCCAGCAGTCGTGACAGGACCGGTGTCTACACCTTC. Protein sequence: CASSRDRTGVYTF.

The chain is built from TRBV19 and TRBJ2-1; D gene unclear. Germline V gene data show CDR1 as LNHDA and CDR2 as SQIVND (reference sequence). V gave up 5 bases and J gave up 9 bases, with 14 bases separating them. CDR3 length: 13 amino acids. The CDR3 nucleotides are TGTGCCAGTAGTCCTTCCCCCACGGGTGAGCAGTTCTTC. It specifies CASSPSPTGEQFF. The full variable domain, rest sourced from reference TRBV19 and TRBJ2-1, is DGGITQSPKYLFRKEGQNVTLSCEQNLNHDAMYWYRQDPGQGLRLIYYSQIVNDFQKGDIAEGYSVSREKKESFPLTVTSAQKNPTAFYLCASSPSPTGEQFFGPGTRLTVL.

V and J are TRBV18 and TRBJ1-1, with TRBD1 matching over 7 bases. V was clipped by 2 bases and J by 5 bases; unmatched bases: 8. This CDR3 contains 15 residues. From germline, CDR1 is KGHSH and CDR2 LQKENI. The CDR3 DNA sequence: TGTGCCAGCTCACCATTTGTTACAGGGGAGACTGAAGCTTTCTTT. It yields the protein CASSPFVTGETEAFF.

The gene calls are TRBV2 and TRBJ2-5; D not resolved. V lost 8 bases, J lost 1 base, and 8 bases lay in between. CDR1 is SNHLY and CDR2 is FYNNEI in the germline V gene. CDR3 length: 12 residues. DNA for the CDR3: TGTGCCAGCTCTAGAGTCCAAGAGACCCAGTACTTC. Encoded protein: CASSRVQETQYF. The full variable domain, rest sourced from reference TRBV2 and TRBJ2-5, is EPEVTQTPSHQVTQMGQEVILRCVPISNHLYFYWYRQILGQKVEFLVSFYNNEISEKSEIFDDQFSVERPDGSNFTLKIRSTKLEDSAMYFCASSRVQETQYFGPGTRLLVL.

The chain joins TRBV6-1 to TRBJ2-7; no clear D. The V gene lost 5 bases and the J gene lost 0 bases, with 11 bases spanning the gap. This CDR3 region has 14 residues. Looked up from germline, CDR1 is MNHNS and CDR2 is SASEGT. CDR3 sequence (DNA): TGTGCCAGCAGTCATCCGGGTCGCTCCTACGAGCAGTACTTC. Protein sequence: CASSHPGRSYEQYF.

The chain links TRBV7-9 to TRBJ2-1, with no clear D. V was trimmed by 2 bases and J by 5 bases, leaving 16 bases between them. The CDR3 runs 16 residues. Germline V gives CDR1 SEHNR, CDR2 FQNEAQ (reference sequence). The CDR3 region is CASSLRGEVPNNEQFF. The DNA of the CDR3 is TGTGCCAGCAGCTTAAGAGGTGAGGTCCCTAACAATGAGCAGTTCTTC.

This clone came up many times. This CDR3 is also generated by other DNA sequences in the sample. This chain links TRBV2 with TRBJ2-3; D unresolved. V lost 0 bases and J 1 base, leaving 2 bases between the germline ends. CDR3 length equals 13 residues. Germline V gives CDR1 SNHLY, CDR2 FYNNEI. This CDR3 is CASSEAGTDTQYF. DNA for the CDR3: TGTGCCAGCAGTGAAGCGGGCACAGATACGCAGTATTTT.

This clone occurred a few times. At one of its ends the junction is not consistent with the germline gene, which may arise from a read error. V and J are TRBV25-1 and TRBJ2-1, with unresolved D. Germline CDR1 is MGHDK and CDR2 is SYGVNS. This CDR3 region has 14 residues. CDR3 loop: CASSGRSPYNGQFF. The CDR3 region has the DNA TGTGCCAGCAGTGGCAGGTCCCCATACAATGGGCAGTTCTTC.

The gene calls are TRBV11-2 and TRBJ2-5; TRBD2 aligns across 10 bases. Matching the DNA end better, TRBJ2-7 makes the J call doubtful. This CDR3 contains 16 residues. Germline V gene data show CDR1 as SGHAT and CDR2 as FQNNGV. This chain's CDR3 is CASSLGPSGSWYEQYF. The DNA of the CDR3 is TGTGCCAGCAGCTTAGGCCCTAGCGGGAGTTGGTACGAGCAGTACTTC.

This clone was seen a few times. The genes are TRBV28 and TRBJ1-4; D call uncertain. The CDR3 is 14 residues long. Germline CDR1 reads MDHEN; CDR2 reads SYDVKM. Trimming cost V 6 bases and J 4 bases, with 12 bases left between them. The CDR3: CASRIPRNNEKLFF. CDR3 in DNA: TGTGCCAGCAGGATTCCCAGAAATAATGAAAAACTGTTTTTT.

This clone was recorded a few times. The CDR3 loop is CASTDAWLTDTQYF. In nucleotides, the CDR3 is TGTGCCAGCACGGATGCATGGTTGACAGATACGCAGTATTTT. The rearrangement links TRBV7-2 to TRBJ2-3; D gene ambiguous. CDR3 length equals 14 residues. Deletions cut 7 bases from V and 3 bases from J, with 14 bases between. The germline V gene has CDR1 SGHTA and CDR2 FQGNSA.

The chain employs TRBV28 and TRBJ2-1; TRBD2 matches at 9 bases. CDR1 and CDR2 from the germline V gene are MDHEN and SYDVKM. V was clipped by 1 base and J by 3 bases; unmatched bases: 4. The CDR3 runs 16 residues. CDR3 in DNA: TGTGCCAGCAGTTTATCTGGTAGCGGGAGCTACAATGAGCAGTTCTTC. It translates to CASSLSGSGSYNEQFF. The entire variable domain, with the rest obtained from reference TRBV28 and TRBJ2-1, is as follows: DVKVTQSSRYLVKRTGEKVFLECVQDMDHENMFWYRQDPGLGLRLIYFSYDVKMKEKGDIPEGYSVSREKKERFSLILESASTNQTSMYLCASSLSGSGSYNEQFFGPGTRLTVL.